Presented here are 14 T cell receptor beta chains from one specimen sequenced in a study of PD-1 blockade in classical Hodgkin lymphoma. The sample's time point: newly diagnosed, previously untreated cHL patient sample. The authors purified CD4+ T cells from thawed PBMCs by magnetic negative selection. Clones were read by immunoSEQ multiplex PCR, and TCRdb kept only the in-frame ones, dropping some. Of 20,000 to 25,000 clones in the sample, roughly 90% were seen once. Specimen: CD4+ T cells from blood. The receptors shown here come from a human donor with classical Hodgkin lymphoma.

This chain connects TRBV4-1 to TRBJ1-5; D not resolved. The CDR3 spans 15 residues. The ends were cut back, 1 base at V and 0 bases at J, with 7 bases in the middle. Germline CDR1 is MGHRA and CDR2 is YSYEKL. The CDR3: CASSQAGYSNQPQHF. CDR3 nucleotide sequence: TGCGCCAGCAGCCAAGCCGGTTATAGCAATCAGCCCCAGCATTTT.

The rearrangement joins TRBV5-1 to TRBJ2-7; either TRBD1 or TRBD2 may fit D (5 bases each). The V gene's germline CDR1 is SGHRS and CDR2 YFSETQ. CDR3 length equals 15 residues. Trimming shortened V by 0 bases and J by 2 bases, and 12 bases separated the two germline ends. In nucleotides, the CDR3 is TGCGCCAGCAGCTTGGAGGGGACCCTAACCTACGAGCAGTACTTC. Translating gives CASSLEGTLTYEQYF. Full variable domain (rest looked up from reference TRBV5-1 and TRBJ2-7): KAGVTQTPRYLIKTRGQQVTLSCSPISGHRSVSWYQQTPGQGLQFLFEYFSETQRNKGNFPGRFSGRQFSNSRSEMNVSTLELGDSALYLCASSLEGTLTYEQYFGPGTRLTVT.

This clone was seen only a few times. This chain links TRBV25-1 with TRBJ1-2; D unclear. The ends were cut back, 10 bases at V and 5 bases at J, with 14 bases in the middle. The CDR3 consists of 12 residues. Per germline, CDR1 MGHDK and CDR2 SYGVNS. CDR3: CATTSMGYGYTF. The CDR3 region has the DNA TGTGCCACGACCTCAATGGGATATGGCTACACCTTC.

The CDR3 DNA reads TGTGCCAGTAGTATAGATCCTTGGAGCTCTGGAAACACCATATATTTT. Amino acid sequence: CASSIDPWSSGNTIYF. This chain connects TRBV19 to TRBJ1-3; no reliable D call. Per germline, CDR1 LNHDA and CDR2 SQIVND (reference sequence). V dropped 0 bases and J dropped 0 bases, with 9 bases sitting between them. The CDR3 spans 16 residues.

The V call is TRBV4-2, the J call TRBJ1-4; TRBD1 might be the D (6 bases). The V gene's germline CDR1 is LGHNA and CDR2 YNFKEQ. The CDR3 length is 16 residues. Trimming pared 4 bases from V and 8 bases from J, leaving 20 bases between. For the CDR3, the DNA is TGTGCCAGCAGCCCCCCCGACGACAGGTCAGGGGAAAAACTGTTTTTT. Residues: CASSPPDDRSGEKLFF.

This clone was seen once. The chain uses TRBV6-5 and TRBJ2-7; the D gene could be TRBD1 or TRBD2 (6 bases each). V was pared by 7 bases and J by 4 bases, with 20 bases between. This CDR3 contains 15 residues. Germline loops: CDR1 MNHEY, CDR2 SVGAGI. The chain's CDR3 is CASTRSGAALYEQYF. Here the CDR3 DNA reads TGTGCCAGCACTAGATCGGGGGCAGCCCTATACGAGCAGTACTTC.

This chain links TRBV4-2 with TRBJ2-1, with 9 bases fitting TRBD2. CDR1 is LGHNA and CDR2 is YNFKEQ in the germline V gene. The CDR3 spans 16 residues. V was clipped by 0 bases and J by 10 bases; unmatched bases: 10. CDR3 amino acids: CASSQDGSGGPLEQFF. In DNA form, the CDR3 reads TGTGCCAGCAGCCAAGATGGTAGCGGGGGCCCCCTGGAGCAGTTCTTC.

The V gene is TRBV29-1, the J gene TRBJ2-7; 10 positions agree with TRBD1. V gave up 5 bases and J gave up 5 bases; unmatched junction bases: 9. This CDR3 region has 14 residues. Germline CDR1 and CDR2: SQVTM and ANQGSEA. DNA of the CDR3: TGCAGCGTTTTTCGTGGGACAGGGGAGGACGAGCAGTACTTC. This translates into CSVFRGTGEDEQYF.

The J gene is TRBJ2-5, the V gene TRBV2; D is ambiguous. Trimming shortened V by 7 bases and J by 5 bases, and 11 bases separated the two germline ends. Germline V gene sequence: CDR1 SNHLY, CDR2 FYNNEI. The CDR3 covers 12 residues. The CDR3 DNA reads as TGTGCCAGCAATATGGGTGCGGAGACCCAGTACTTC. Translation gives CASNMGAETQYF.

The rearrangement links TRBV5-1 to TRBJ2-7, with 7 bases lining up with TRBD2. This CDR3 region has 14 residues. J gave up 0 bases and V 2 bases, and 2 bases lay outside the gene matches. The germline CDR1 and CDR2 sequences are SGHRS and YFSETQ. The CDR3 sequence: CASSFGGSSYEQYF. The CDR3 DNA is TGCGCCAGCAGCTTCGGGGGGAGCTCCTACGAGCAGTACTTC.

This chain uses TRBV18 with TRBJ2-5; the D gene is possibly TRBD1 (6 bases). Trimming stripped 3 bases from V and 1 base from J, with 12 bases between. The CDR3 length is 15 residues. The germline CDR1 and CDR2 sequences are KGHSH and LQKENI. CDR3 nucleotides: TGTGCCAGCTCACCCAATCGGGACACCCAAGAGACCCAGTACTTC. It is translated as CASSPNRDTQETQYF.

This chain joins TRBV14 and TRBJ2-7; D is undetermined. This CDR3 comprises 13 residues. Germline loops: CDR1 SGHDN, CDR2 FVKESK. V was shortened by 4 bases and J by 3 bases, with 10 bases between the two germline ends. The CDR3 nucleotides are TGTGCCAGCAGCCTTCTGGGCTACTACGAGCAGTACTTC. Translated: CASSLLGYYEQYF.

The rearrangement uses TRBV7-2 and TRBJ2-3, with a possible D match to TRBD2 (6 bases). The CDR3 extends over 16 amino acids. CDR1 SGHTA and CDR2 FQGNSA come from the germline V gene. V lost 1 base, J lost 4 bases, and 15 bases lay in between. The chain's CDR3 is CASSLVGGPGPDTQYF. In DNA, the CDR3 is TGTGCCAGCAGCTTAGTAGGAGGGCCTGGCCCAGATACGCAGTATTTT. Supplemented by reference TRBV7-2 and TRBJ2-3, the full variable domain reads GAGVSQSPSNKVTEKGKDVELRCDPISGHTALYWYRQSLGQGLEFLIYFQGNSAPDKSGLPSDRFSAERTGGSVSTLTIQRTQQEDSAVYLCASSLVGGPGPDTQYFGPGTRLTVL.

This clone was recorded once. The chain has TRBV7-2 and TRBJ2-7; D uncertain. The V end lost 0 bases, the J end lost 7 bases, and 16 bases lay between the germline ends. The CDR3 sequence is 15 residues long. Germline-derived CDR1 and CDR2 are SGHTA and FQGNSA. DNA for the CDR3: TGTGCCAGCAGCTTAGCGTTCGGTTATTCGAGTGAGCAGTACTTC. It is translated as CASSLAFGYSSEQYF.